These 27 T cell receptor beta chains were all obtained from the same sample, sequenced in a study of shared clonotypes between healthy human individuals (TCRdb year 2020). Receptors were amplified or captured by the immunoSEQ multiplex PCR assay. Held by TCRdb, this immuneACCESS table contains in-frame sequences only and omits some clones. Under half of the omission traces to an unresolved V gene where checked; the cause of the rest is unknown. This sample has a few million clones in its table, and 80% to 95% of those were observed once. Under 0.45% of the sample is taken by the ten largest. Sequenced material: naive CD4+ T cells from PBMCs. Taken with the paper, the label for cell subset or site translates to: CD45RA+ positively selected. All receptors derive from a man aged 18 to 30 in good health. Some clones in this sample may be carry-over from other donors' samples.

This clone was found once. This sequence joins TRBV4-1 and TRBJ2-3, with 8 bases identical to TRBD2. The CDR3 covers 17 residues. V trimming: 1 base; J trimming: 0 bases; junction bases outside the gene matches: 6. The germline CDR1 and CDR2 sequences are MGHRA and YSYEKL. The CDR3 reads CASSQGTSGISTDTQYF. CDR3 coding DNA: TGCGCCAGCAGCCAAGGAACTAGCGGAATTAGCACAGATACGCAGTATTTT.

This chain connects TRBV5-4 to TRBJ2-7, with a weak D call TRBD1 (5 bases). Between the trimmed V and J ends, which lost 0 bases and 3 bases, there was a span of 10 bases. The CDR3 has 14 residues. Germline V gene lookup returns CDR1 SGHNT and CDR2 YYREEE (reference sequence). The CDR3 reads CASSLGHQGYEQYF. CDR3 DNA sequence: TGTGCCAGCAGCTTGGGGCACCAGGGCTACGAGCAGTACTTC.

The chain couples TRBV2 to TRBJ2-1; no clear D gene. Trimming took off 3 bases at V and 15 bases at J, with 15 bases between the two ends. CDR1 and CDR2 (germline): SNHLY, FYNNEI. The CDR3 runs 12 residues. The chain's CDR3 is CASSDDSGDTFF. CDR3 sequence (DNA): TGTGCCAGCAGTGATGATTCAGGAGATACGTTCTTC.

The chain has TRBV28 and TRBJ1-1, with a weak D call TRBD1 (6 bases). With 7 bases removed from V and 11 bases from J, the gap between germline ends came to 29 bases. The CDR3 sequence is 16 residues long. Germline assignment: CDR1 MDHEN and CDR2 SYDVKM. The CDR3 DNA is TGTGCCAGCACCACGATCACGGGGGGCGCAAAAAGGCGGGCTTTCTTT. This codes for CASTTITGGAKRRAFF. The variable domain in full, completed from reference TRBV28 and TRBJ1-1, reads DVKVTQSSRYLVKRTGEKVFLECVQDMDHENMFWYRQDPGLGLRLIYFSYDVKMKEKGDIPEGYSVSREKKERFSLILESASTNQTSMYLCASTTITGGAKRRAFFGQGTRLTVV.

The chain carries TRBV11-2 and TRBJ2-5; weak D call: TRBD1 (6 bases). Per the germline V gene, CDR1 is SGHAT and CDR2 is FQNNGV. V lost 4 bases and J lost 2, with 8 bases in between. There are 13 residues in the CDR3. The CDR3 protein is CASSSDSQETQYF. Here the CDR3 DNA reads TGTGCCAGCAGCTCGGACAGTCAAGAGACCCAGTACTTC.

The genes are TRBV5-1 and TRBJ2-1; no definite D call. The germline gives CDR1 SGHRS, CDR2 YFSETQ. This CDR3 spans 15 amino acids. The ends were cut back, 3 bases at V and 5 bases at J, with 15 bases in the middle. CDR3 nucleotide sequence: TGCGCCAGCAGCTCTACGGTGGTCGCCGACAATGAGCAGTTCTTC. This gives the protein CASSSTVVADNEQFF.

V and J are TRBV28 and TRBJ1-3, with 8 nucleotides matching TRBD1. The germline V gene has CDR1 MDHEN and CDR2 SYDVKM. Trimming at V came to 0 bases and at J to 3 bases, leaving 4 bases not matched to a gene. This CDR3 contains 16 residues. The CDR3 bases are TGTGCCAGCAGTTTATGGGGGACAGGTGTTGGAAACACCATATATTTT. Protein product: CASSLWGTGVGNTIYF.

The chain links TRBV7-3 to TRBJ1-2; 8 nucleotides line up with TRBD1. Germline CDR1 is SGHTA and CDR2 is FQGTGA. The CDR3 extends over 15 amino acids. V shed 5 bases, J shed 7 bases, and the junction held 12 bases outside the gene matches. The CDR3 protein is CASSKDRERNRGYTF. The CDR3 DNA reads TGTGCCAGCAGCAAGGACAGGGAACGGAATCGTGGCTACACCTTC. The full variable domain, its missing parts supplied by reference TRBV7-3 and TRBJ1-2, is GAGVSQTPSNKVTEKGKYVELRCDPISGHTALYWYRQSLGQGPEFLIYFQGTGAADDSGLPNDRFFAVRPEGSVSTLKIQRTERGDSAVYLCASSKDRERNRGYTFGSGTRLTVV.

This clone was detected once. The V and J genes are TRBV6-6 and TRBJ1-5; weak D call: TRBD1 (5 bases). The CDR3 is 13 residues long. V was shortened by 5 bases and J by 4 bases, with 9 bases between the two germline ends. Germline V lookup: CDR1 MNHNY, CDR2 SVGAGI (reference sequence). The CDR3 nucleotides read TGTGCCAGCAGTCGGGACGGGAATCAGCCCCAGCATTTT. This encodes CASSRDGNQPQHF.

The chain recombines TRBV29-1 with TRBJ2-5; perhaps TRBD1 as D (5 bases). CDR1 and CDR2 (germline): SQVTM, ANQGSEA. V was clipped by 3 bases and J by 1 base, with 9 bases between them. The CDR3 extends over 13 amino acids. This chain's CDR3 is CSVDWGLQETQYF. CDR3 DNA sequence: TGCAGCGTTGATTGGGGCCTCCAAGAGACCCAGTACTTC.

The chain joins TRBV6-5 to TRBJ2-3; D perhaps matches TRBD1 (6 bases). The ends were cut back, 4 bases at V and 10 bases at J, with 21 bases in the middle. CDR3 length: 15 residues. CDR1 and CDR2 (germline): MNHEY, SVGAGI. The CDR3 region is CASSLNRDTQISQYF. Here the CDR3 DNA reads TGTGCCAGCAGTTTGAACCGGGACACACAGATATCGCAGTATTTT.

CDR3 nucleotide sequence: TGCGCCAGCAGCTTCTTACCCGGACAGGGAGTTAACGAAAAACTGTTTTTT. Amino acid sequence: CASSFLPGQGVNEKLFF. This sequence joins TRBV5-1 and TRBJ1-4; 8 nucleotides line up with TRBD1. The germline gives CDR1 SGHRS, CDR2 YFSETQ. The CDR3 contains 17 residues. V shed 2 bases, J shed 8 bases, and the junction held 14 bases outside the gene matches.

The V gene is TRBV5-5, the J gene TRBJ1-1; D is uncertain. There are 11 residues in the CDR3. Germline assignment: CDR1 SGHKS and CDR2 YYEKEE (reference sequence). With 1 base removed from V and 8 bases from J, the gap between germline ends came to 6 bases. For the CDR3, the DNA is TGTGCCAGCAGCTTGCAAAGGGAAGCTTTCTTT. Encoded protein: CASSLQREAFF.

This clone appeared once. The chain joins TRBV7-8 to TRBJ1-1, with TRBD1 matching 7 bases. CDR3 length equals 15 residues. The V and J ends lost 4 bases and 1 base, in that order; junction bases with no gene match: 6. Germline V gives CDR1 SGHVS, CDR2 FQNEAQ. The CDR3 loop reads CASSSDRVGNTEAFF. The CDR3 nucleotides are TGTGCCAGCAGCTCAGACAGGGTGGGGAACACTGAAGCTTTCTTT.

Remarks on this clone: At the DNA level, this CDR3 is encoded by other sequences in the same sample as well. This chain uses TRBV9 with TRBJ2-5; D is ambiguous. V lost 0 bases to trimming and J lost 2 bases, with 8 bases between them. CDR3 length equals 14 residues. Per the germline V gene, CDR1 is SGDLS and CDR2 is YYNGEE. The CDR3 protein is CASSVDRRQETQYF. The DNA for the CDR3 is TGTGCCAGCAGCGTAGACCGCCGGCAAGAGACCCAGTACTTC.

The V gene is TRBV5-4, the J gene TRBJ1-2, with 7 bases fitting TRBD1. Germline V gene data show CDR1 as SGHNT and CDR2 as YYREEE (reference sequence). The J segment lost 7 bases and the V segment lost 0 bases, leaving 9 bases of the junction unmatched. This CDR3 contains 15 residues. DNA for the CDR3: TGTGCCAGCAGCTTGGGCGGGGACAGTGGGAGTGGCTACACCTTC. Protein: CASSLGGDSGSGYTF.

The CDR3 loop is CASSDRQPQHF. Here the CDR3 DNA reads TGTGCCAGCAGTGACAGACAGCCCCAGCATTTT. The V and J genes are TRBV28 and TRBJ1-5; perhaps TRBD1 as D (5 bases). CDR1 is MDHEN and CDR2 is SYDVKM in the germline V gene. The CDR3 covers 11 residues. V was clipped by 5 bases and J by 7 bases, with 6 bases between them.

This sequence joins TRBV6-1 and TRBJ1-1; 8 nucleotides match TRBD1. The germline V gene has CDR1 MNHNS and CDR2 SASEGT. V shed 5 bases and J 3 bases; nucleotides not matched to a gene: 8. The CDR3 is made up of 15 amino acids. The CDR3 coding sequence is TGTGCCAGCAGTCCGCTTCAGGGGGCGGACACTGAAGCTTTCTTT. Translating gives CASSPLQGADTEAFF.

The CDR3 is CASSLGRLRRETQYF. The CDR3 nucleotides are TGCGCCAGCAGCTTGGGACGGTTAAGACGGGAGACCCAGTACTTC. The chain carries TRBV5-1 and TRBJ2-5; D gene ambiguous. This CDR3 comprises 15 residues. The germline gives CDR1 SGHRS, CDR2 YFSETQ. The ends were cut back, 0 bases at V and 5 bases at J, with 14 bases in the middle.

The chain joins TRBV6-1 to TRBJ1-2; maybe TRBD1 (6 bases). The length of the CDR3 is 12 residues. V was clipped by 4 bases and J by 5 bases, with 8 bases between them. Germline V gene data show CDR1 as MNHNS and CDR2 as SASEGT. The CDR3 DNA reads TGTGCCAGCAGTGTGCAGGGGTATGGCTACACCTTC. It encodes CASSVQGYGYTF.

The chain is built from TRBV19 and TRBJ1-4, with TRBD1 identical over 7 bases. This CDR3 region has 16 residues. Germline loops: CDR1 LNHDA, CDR2 SQIVND (reference sequence). V lost 3 bases to trimming and J lost 8 bases; unmatched junction nucleotides: 12. The CDR3 reads CASSMSPDRIEEKLFF. In DNA, the CDR3 is TGTGCCAGTAGTATGTCCCCGGACAGGATCGAAGAAAAACTGTTTTTT.

V and J are TRBV28 and TRBJ2-3, with D possibly being TRBD1 or TRBD2 (5 bases each). V lost 2 bases to trimming and J lost 4 bases, with 10 bases between them. The germline V gene encodes CDR1 MDHEN and CDR2 SYDVKM. The CDR3 totals 14 residues. The CDR3 nucleotides are TGTGCCAGCAGTTTAGCTGGGACGCCAGATACGCAGTATTTT. Protein product: CASSLAGTPDTQYF. Filled out from reference TRBV28 and TRBJ2-3, the complete variable domain reads DVKVTQSSRYLVKRTGEKVFLECVQDMDHENMFWYRQDPGLGLRLIYFSYDVKMKEKGDIPEGYSVSREKKERFSLILESASTNQTSMYLCASSLAGTPDTQYFGPGTRLTVL.

V is TRBV27 and J is TRBJ2-3; D gene uncertain. The CDR3 consists of 16 residues. Looked up from germline, CDR1 is MNHEY and CDR2 is SMNVEV (reference sequence). The germline V and J ends were trimmed by 4 bases and 2 bases, with 16 bases remaining between them. CDR3 DNA sequence: TGTGCCAGCAGTTCTCGGACCACCCGCTACACAGATACGCAGTATTTT. Translated, it gives CASSSRTTRYTDTQYF.

This chain connects TRBV9 to TRBJ2-1, with TRBD2 identical over 8 bases. Germline CDR1 and CDR2: SGDLS and YYNGEE. Unmatched junction bases numbered 10, after V lost 1 base and J lost 7 bases. This CDR3 contains 16 residues. CDR3 nucleotides: TGTGCCAGCAGCGTAAGTAGCGGGATAAGCGGGAATGAGCAGTTCTTC. The encoded protein is CASSVSSGISGNEQFF.

CDR3 sequence reads: CASSLGEYYNEQFF. The CDR3 DNA is TGTGCCAGCAGCTTAGGGGAATACTACAATGAGCAGTTCTTC. The chain joins TRBV7-9 to TRBJ2-1; no reliable D call. The CDR3 has 14 residues. V was clipped by 1 base and J by 3 bases, with 7 bases between them. Germline V gives CDR1 SEHNR, CDR2 FQNEAQ (reference sequence).

This clone was detected only once. The chain recombines TRBV9 with TRBJ2-7; 7 bases are shared with TRBD1. Germline lookup yields CDR1 SGDLS and CDR2 YYNGEE. V lost 3 bases, J lost 0 bases, and 9 bases stayed unmatched. The CDR3 extends over 16 amino acids. In DNA, the CDR3 is TGTGCCAGCAGCGCGATAGGGACAGCAAACTCCTACGAGCAGTACTTC. Its protein is CASSAIGTANSYEQYF.

This chain connects TRBV19 to TRBJ2-1, with 9 bases aligning to TRBD2. J gave up 9 bases and V 5 bases, and 8 bases lay outside the gene matches. CDR1 is LNHDA, CDR2 SQIVND, per germline (reference sequence). This CDR3 has 14 amino acids. CDR3 residues: CASSPGTSYGEQFF. The CDR3 coding sequence is TGTGCCAGTAGTCCCGGGACTAGCTATGGTGAGCAGTTCTTC.